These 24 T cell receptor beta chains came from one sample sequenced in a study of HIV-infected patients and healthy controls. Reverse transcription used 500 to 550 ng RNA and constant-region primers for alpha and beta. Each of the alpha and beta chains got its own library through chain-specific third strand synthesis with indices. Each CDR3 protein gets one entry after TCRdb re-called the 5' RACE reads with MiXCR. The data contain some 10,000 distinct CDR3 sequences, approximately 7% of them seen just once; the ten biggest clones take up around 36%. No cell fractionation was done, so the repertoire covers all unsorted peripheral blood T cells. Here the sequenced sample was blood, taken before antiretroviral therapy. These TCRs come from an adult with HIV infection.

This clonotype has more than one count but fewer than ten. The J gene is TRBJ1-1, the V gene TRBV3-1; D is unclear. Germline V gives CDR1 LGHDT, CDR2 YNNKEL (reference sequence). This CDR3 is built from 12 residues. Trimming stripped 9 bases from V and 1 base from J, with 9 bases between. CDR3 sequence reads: CASKRQNTEAFF. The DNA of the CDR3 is TGTGCCAGTAAGAGACAGAACACTGAAGCTTTCTTT.

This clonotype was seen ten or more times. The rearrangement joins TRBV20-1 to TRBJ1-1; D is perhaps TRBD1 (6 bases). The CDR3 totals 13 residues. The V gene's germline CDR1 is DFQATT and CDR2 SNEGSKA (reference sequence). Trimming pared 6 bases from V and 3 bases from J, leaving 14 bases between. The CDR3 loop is CSARRDTHTEAFF. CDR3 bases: TGCAGTGCGAGACGGGACACTCACACTGAAGCTTTCTTT.

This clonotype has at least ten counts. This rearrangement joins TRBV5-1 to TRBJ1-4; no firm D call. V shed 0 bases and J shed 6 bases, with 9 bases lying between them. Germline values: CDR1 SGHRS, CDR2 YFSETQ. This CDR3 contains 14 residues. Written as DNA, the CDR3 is TGCGCCAGCAGCTTGGAGCAGTGGCATGAAAAACTGTTTTTT. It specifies CASSLEQWHEKLFF.

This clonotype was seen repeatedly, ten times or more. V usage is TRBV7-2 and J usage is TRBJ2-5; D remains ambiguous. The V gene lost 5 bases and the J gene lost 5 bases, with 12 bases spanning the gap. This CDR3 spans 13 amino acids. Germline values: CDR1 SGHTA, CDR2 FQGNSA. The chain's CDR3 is CASSPRWGETQYF. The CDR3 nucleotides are TGTGCCAGCAGCCCCAGATGGGGTGAGACCCAGTACTTC.

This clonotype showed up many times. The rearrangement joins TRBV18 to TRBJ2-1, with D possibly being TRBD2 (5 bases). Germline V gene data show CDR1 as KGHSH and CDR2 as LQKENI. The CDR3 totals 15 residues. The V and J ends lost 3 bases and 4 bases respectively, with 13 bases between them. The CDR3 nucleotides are TGTGCCAGCTCACCTCGGACTTTCCTTTACAATGAGCAGTTCTTC. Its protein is CASSPRTFLYNEQFF.

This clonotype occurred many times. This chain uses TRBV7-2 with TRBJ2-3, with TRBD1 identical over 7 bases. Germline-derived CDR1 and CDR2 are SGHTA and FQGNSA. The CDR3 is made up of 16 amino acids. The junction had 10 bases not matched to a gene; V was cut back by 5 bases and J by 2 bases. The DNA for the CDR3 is TGTGCCAGCAGCCTCGCCTCCGGGACAGTCACAGATACGCAGTATTTT. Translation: CASSLASGTVTDTQYF. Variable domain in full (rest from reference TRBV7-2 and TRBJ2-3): GAGVSQSPSNKVTEKGKDVELRCDPISGHTALYWYRQSLGQGLEFLIYFQGNSAPDKSGLPSDRFSAERTGGSVSTLTIQRTQQEDSAVYLCASSLASGTVTDTQYFGPGTRLTVL.

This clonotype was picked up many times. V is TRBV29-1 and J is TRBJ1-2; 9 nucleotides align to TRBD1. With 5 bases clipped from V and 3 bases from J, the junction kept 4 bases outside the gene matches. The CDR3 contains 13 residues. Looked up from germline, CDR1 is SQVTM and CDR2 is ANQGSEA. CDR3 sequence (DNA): TGCAGCGTTCGGGACAGGGATCACTATGGCTACACCTTC. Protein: CSVRDRDHYGYTF.

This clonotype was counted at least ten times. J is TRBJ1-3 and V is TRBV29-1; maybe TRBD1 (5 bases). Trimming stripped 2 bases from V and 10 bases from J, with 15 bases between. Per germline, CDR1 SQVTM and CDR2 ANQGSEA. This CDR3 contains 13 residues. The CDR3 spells CSVEISGTETIYF. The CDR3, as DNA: TGCAGCGTTGAAATTAGCGGGACGGAGACCATATATTTT.

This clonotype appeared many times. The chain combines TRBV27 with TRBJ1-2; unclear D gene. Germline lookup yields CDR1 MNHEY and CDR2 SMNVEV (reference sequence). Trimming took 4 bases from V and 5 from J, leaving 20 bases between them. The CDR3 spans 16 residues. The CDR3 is CASSSWRDALVYGYTF. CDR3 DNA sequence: TGTGCCAGCAGTTCCTGGAGGGATGCGCTCGTTTATGGCTACACCTTC.

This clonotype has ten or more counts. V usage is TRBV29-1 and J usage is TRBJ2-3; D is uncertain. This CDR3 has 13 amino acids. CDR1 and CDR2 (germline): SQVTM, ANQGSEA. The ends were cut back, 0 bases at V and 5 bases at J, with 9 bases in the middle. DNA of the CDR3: TGCAGCGTTGAAGAAGCCCGGCGAGATACGCAGTATTTT. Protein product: CSVEEARRDTQYF.

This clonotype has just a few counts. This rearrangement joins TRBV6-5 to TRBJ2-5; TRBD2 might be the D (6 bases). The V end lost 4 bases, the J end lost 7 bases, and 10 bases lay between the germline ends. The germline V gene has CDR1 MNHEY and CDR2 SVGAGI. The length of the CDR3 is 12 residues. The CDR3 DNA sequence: TGTGCCAGCAGTTCAGACGGGGGGACCCAGTACTTC. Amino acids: CASSSDGGTQYF.

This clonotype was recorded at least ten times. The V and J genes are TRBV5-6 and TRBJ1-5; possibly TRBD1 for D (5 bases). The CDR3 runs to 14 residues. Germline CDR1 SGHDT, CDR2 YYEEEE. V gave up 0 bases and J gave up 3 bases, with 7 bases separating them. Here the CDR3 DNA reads TGTGCCAGCAGCTTGGGGGGGAACAATCAGCCCCAGCATTTT. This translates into CASSLGGNNQPQHF.

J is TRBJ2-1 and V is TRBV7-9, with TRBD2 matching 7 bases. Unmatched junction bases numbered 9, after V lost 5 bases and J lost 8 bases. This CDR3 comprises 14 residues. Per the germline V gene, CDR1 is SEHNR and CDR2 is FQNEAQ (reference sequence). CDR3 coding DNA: TGTGCCAGCAGCCCGGGGGGTATGGCCGATGAGCAGTTCTTC. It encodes CASSPGGMADEQFF.

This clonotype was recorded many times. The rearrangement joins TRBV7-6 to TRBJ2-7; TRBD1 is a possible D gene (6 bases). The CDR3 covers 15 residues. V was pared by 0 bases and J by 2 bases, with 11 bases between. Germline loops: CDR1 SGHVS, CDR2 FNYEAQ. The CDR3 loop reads CASSLADSLAYEQYF. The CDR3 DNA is TGTGCCAGCAGCTTAGCGGACAGTCTAGCCTACGAGCAGTACTTC.

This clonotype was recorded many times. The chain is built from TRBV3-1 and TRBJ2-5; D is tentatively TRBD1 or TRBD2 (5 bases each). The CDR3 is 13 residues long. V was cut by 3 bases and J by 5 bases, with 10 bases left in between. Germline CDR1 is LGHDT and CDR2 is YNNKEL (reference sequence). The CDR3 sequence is CASSQGESETQYF. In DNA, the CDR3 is TGTGCCAGCAGCCAGGGGGAGTCGGAGACCCAGTACTTC.

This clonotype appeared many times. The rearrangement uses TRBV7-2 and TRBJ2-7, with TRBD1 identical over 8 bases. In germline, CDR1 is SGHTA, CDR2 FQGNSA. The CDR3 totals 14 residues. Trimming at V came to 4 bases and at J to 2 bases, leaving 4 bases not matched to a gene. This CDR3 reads CASSSLTGAYEQYF. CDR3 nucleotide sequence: TGTGCCAGCAGCTCCTTGACAGGGGCCTACGAGCAGTACTTC.

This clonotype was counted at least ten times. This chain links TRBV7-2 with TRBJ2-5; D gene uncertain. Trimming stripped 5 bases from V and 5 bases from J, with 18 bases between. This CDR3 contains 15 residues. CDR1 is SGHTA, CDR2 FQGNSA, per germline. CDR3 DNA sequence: TGTGCCAGCAGCCCCCGTCGTAGTAGATCGGAGACCCAGTACTTC. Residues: CASSPRRSRSETQYF. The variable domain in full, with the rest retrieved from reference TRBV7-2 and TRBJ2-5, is GAGVSQSPSNKVTEKGKDVELRCDPISGHTALYWYRQSLGQGLEFLIYFQGNSAPDKSGLPSDRFSAERTGGSVSTLTIQRTQQEDSAVYLCASSPRRSRSETQYFGPGTRLLVL.

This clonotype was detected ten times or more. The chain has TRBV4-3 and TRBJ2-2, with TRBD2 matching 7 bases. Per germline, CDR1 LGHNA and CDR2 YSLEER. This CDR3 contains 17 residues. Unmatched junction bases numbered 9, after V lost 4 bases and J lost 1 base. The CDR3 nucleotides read TGCGCCAGCAGCCCACGGGGAGGCGGGGGGAACACCGGGGAGCTGTTTTTT. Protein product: CASSPRGGGGNTGELFF.

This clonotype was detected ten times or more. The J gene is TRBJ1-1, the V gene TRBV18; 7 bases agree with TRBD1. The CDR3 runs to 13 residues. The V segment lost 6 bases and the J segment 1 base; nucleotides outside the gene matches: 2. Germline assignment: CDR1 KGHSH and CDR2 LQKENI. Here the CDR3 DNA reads TGTGCCAGCTCTGGACAGGCGAACACTGAAGCTTTCTTT. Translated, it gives CASSGQANTEAFF.

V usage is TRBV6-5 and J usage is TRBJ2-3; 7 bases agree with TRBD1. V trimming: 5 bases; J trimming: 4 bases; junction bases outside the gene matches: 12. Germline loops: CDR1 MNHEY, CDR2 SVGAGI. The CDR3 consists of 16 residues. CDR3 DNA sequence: TGTGCCAGCAGTCCCCGGGACAGATCAGGGGCAGATACGCAGTATTTT. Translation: CASSPRDRSGADTQYF.

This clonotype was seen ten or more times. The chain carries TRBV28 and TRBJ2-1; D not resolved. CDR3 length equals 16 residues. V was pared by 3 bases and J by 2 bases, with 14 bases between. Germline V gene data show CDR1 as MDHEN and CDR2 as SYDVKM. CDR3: CASSFNPRRAYNEQFF. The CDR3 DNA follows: TGTGCCAGCAGTTTTAATCCGAGACGAGCCTACAATGAGCAGTTCTTC.

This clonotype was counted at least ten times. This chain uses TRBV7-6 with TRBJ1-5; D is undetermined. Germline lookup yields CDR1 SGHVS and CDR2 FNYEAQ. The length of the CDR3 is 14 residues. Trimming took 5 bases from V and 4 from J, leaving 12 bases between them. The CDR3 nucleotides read TGTGCCAGCAGCCAGGACCCGTATAATCAGCCCCAGCATTTT. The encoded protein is CASSQDPYNQPQHF.

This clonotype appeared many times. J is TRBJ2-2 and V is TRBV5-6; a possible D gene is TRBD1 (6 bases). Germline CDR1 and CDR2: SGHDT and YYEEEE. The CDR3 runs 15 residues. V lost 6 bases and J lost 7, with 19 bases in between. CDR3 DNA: TGTGCCAGCACATACGTCGACAGGTCGGGCGGGGAGCTGTTTTTT. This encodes CASTYVDRSGGELFF. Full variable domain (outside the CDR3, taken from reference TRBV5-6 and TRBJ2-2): DAGVTQSPTHLIKTRGQQVTLRCSPKSGHDTVSWYQQALGQGPQFIFQYYEEEERQRGNFPDRFSGHQFPNYSSELNVNALLLGDSALYLCASTYVDRSGGELFFGEGSRLTVL.

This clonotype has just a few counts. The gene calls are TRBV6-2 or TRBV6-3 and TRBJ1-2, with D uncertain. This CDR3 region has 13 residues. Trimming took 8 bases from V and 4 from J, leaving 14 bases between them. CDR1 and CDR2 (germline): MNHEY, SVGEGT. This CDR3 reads CASAPGGFYGYTF. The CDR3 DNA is TGTGCCAGCGCTCCAGGCGGATTCTATGGCTACACCTTC.